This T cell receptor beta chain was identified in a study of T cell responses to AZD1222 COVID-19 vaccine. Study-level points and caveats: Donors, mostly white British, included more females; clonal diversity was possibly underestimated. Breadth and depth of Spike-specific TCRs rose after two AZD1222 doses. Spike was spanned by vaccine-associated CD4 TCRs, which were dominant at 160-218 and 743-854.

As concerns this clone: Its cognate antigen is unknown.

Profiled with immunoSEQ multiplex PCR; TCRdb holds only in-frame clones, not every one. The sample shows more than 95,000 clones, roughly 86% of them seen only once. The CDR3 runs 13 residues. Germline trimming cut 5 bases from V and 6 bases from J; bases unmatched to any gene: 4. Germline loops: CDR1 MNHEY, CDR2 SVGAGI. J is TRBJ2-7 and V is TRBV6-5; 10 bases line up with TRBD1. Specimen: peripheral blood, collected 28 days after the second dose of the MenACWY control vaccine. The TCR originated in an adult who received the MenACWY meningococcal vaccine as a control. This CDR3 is CASSRDRGFEQYF. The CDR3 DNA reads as TGTGCCAGCAGTAGGGACAGGGGATTCGAGCAGTACTTC.